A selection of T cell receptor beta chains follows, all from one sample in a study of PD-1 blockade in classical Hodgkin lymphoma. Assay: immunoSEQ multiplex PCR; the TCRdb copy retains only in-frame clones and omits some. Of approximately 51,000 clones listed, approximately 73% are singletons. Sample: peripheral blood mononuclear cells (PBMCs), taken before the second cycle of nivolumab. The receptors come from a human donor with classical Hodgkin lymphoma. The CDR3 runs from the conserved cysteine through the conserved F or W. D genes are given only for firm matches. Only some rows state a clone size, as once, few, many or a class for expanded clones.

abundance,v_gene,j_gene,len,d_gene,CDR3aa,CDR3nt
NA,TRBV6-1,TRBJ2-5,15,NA,CASTQPTQTQETQYF,TGTGCCAGCACCCAGCCGACACAGACTCAAGAGACCCAGTACTTC
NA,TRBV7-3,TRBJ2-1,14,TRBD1,CASSPKTGWNEQFF,TGTGCCAGCAGCCCAAAGACAGGGTGGAATGAGCAGTTCTTC
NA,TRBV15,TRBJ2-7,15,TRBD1,CATSRARDSGYEQYF,TGTGCCACCAGCAGGGCTAGGGACAGCGGCTACGAGCAGTACTTC
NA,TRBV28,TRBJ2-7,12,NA,CASSWVSYEQYF,TGTGCCAGCAGTTGGGTCTCCTACGAGCAGTACTTC
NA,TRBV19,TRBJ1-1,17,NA,CASSMGNLGGPYTEAFF,TGTGCCAGTAGTATGGGGAATTTGGGGGGCCCCTACACTGAAGCTTTCTTT
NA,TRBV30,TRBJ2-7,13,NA,CAWSKQAPYEQYF,TGTGCCTGGAGCAAACAGGCGCCTTACGAGCAGTACTTC
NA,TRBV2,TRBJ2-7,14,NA,CASSVRGRGYEQYF,TGTGCCAGCAGTGTTCGCGGCAGGGGTTACGAGCAGTACTTC
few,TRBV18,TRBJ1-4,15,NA,CASSPPTTLGGELFF,TGTGCCAGCTCACCACCGACCACACTTGGGGGAGAACTGTTTTTT
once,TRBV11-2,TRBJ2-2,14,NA,CASSLEPGTGELFF,TGTGCCAGCAGCTTAGAGCCCGGGACCGGGGAGCTGTTTTTT
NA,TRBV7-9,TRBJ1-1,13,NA,CASSAEVNTEAFF,TGTGCCAGCAGCGCGGAGGTGAACACTGAAGCTTTCTTT
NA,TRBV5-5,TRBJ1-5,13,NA,CASSPTTNQPQHF,TGTGCCAGCAGCCCGACAACCAATCAGCCCCAGCATTTT
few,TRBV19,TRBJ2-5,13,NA,CASSSRARETQYF,TGTGCCAGTAGCTCGAGGGCCCGGGAGACCCAGTACTTC
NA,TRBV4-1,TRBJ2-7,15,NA,CASSQEGAGGYEQYF,TGCGCCAGCAGCCAAGAAGGGGCGGGTGGCTACGAGCAGTACTTC
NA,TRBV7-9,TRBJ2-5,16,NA,CASSLGPPGRQETQYF,TGTGCCAGCAGCTTAGGGCCTCCCGGGCGCCAAGAGACCCAGTACTTC
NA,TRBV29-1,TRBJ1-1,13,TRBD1,CSVASQGRTEAFF,TGCAGCGTTGCCTCACAGGGGAGGACTGAAGCTTTCTTT
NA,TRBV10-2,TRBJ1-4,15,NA,CASSESGGSNEKLFF,TGCGCCAGCAGTGAGTCGGGTGGGTCTAATGAAAAACTGTTTTTT
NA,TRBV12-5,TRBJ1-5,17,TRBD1,CASGFETGTGGNQPQHF,TGTGCTAGTGGTTTCGAGACCGGGACAGGGGGCAATCAGCCCCAGCATTTT
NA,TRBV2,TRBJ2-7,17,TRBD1,CASAPQGARPHSYEQYF,TGTGCCAGCGCCCCTCAGGGGGCGCGTCCCCACTCCTACGAGCAGTACTTC
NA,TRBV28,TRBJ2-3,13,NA,CASSDTGTNTQYF,TGTGCCAGCAGTGACACAGGGACGAATACGCAGTATTTT
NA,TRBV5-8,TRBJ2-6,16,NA,CASSLAITSGANVLTF,TGTGCCAGCAGCTTGGCCATCACCTCTGGGGCCAACGTCCTGACTTTC
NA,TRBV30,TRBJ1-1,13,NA,CAWSWGPNTEAFF,TGTGCCTGGAGCTGGGGGCCTAACACTGAAGCTTTCTTT
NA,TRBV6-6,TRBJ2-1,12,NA,CASKDTRHEQFF,TGTGCCAGCAAAGACACCCGCCATGAGCAGTTCTTC
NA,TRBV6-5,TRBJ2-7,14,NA,CASSYERRRHEQYF,TGTGCCAGCAGTTACGAGCGCCGTCGCCACGAGCAGTACTTC
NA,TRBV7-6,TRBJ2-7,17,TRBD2,CASSSRPSSGGTYEQYF,TGTGCCAGCAGCTCTAGACCCTCTAGCGGGGGGACCTACGAGCAGTACTTC
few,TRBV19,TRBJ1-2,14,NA,CASSDLGTNYGYTF,TGTGCCAGTAGCGACCTCGGGACCAACTATGGCTACACCTTC
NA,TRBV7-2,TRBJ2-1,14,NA,CASTSGYAYNEQFF,TGTGCCAGCACGTCAGGGTACGCGTACAATGAGCAGTTCTTC
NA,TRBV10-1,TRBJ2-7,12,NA,CASSVAGYEQYF,TGCGCCAGCAGTGTAGCAGGCTACGAGCAGTACTTC
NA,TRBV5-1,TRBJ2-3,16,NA,CASSLRQATSTDTQYF,TGCGCCAGCAGCTTGCGACAGGCTACCAGCACAGATACGCAGTATTTT
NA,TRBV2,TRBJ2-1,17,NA,CASSEGPWSTKSHEQFF,TGTGCCAGCAGCGAGGGCCCATGGTCTACCAAGAGCCATGAGCAGTTCTTC
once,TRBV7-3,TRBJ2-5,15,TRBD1,CASSRAGGGGETQYF,TGTGCCAGCAGCCGAGCAGGGGGCGGCGGGGAGACCCAGTACTTC
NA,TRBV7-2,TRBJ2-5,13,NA,CASSLVSQETQYF,TGTGCCAGCAGCTTAGTAAGCCAAGAGACCCAGTACTTC
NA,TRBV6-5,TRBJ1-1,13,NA,CASSRTGEVEAFF,TGTGCCAGCAGTCGAACGGGGGAGGTGGAAGCTTTCTTT
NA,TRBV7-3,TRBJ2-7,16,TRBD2,CASSLRAGDSSYEQYF,TGTGCCAGCAGCTTAAGGGCGGGAGACAGCTCCTACGAGCAGTACTTC
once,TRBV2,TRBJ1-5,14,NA,CASSKGGTNQPQHF,TGTGCCAGCAGTAAGGGGGGGACGAATCAGCCCCAGCATTTT
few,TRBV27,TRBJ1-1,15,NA,CASSFRTNLNTEAFF,TGTGCCAGCAGTTTCCGCACAAACTTGAACACTGAAGCTTTCTTT
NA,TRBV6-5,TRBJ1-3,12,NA,CASSSGGNTIYF,TGTGCCAGCAGTTCAGGTGGAAACACCATATATTTT
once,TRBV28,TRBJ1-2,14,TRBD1,CASLQGGSNYGYTF,TGTGCCAGCCTTCAGGGGGGTTCGAACTATGGCTACACCTTC
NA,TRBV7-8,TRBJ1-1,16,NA,CASNPGLLFMNTEAFF,TGTGCCAGCAACCCGGGACTGCTCTTCATGAACACTGAAGCTTTCTTT
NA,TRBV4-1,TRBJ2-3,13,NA,CASSQGAIGTQYF,TGCGCCAGCAGCCAGGGGGCAATCGGTACGCAGTATTTT
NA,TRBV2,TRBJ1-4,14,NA,CASSPGQNNEKLFF,TGTGCCAGCAGTCCGGGACAAAATAATGAAAAACTGTTTTTT
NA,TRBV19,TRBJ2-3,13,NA,CATTPTATDTQYF,TGTGCTACCACTCCTACGGCAACAGATACGCAGTATTTT
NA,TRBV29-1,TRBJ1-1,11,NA,CSVELNTEAFF,TGCAGCGTTGAGTTGAACACTGAAGCTTTCTTT
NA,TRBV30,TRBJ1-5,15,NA,CAWRQGLGSNQPQHF,TGTGCCTGGAGGCAGGGGCTAGGGAGCAATCAGCCCCAGCATTTT
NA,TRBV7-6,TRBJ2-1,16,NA,CASSLAAGSPPNEQFF,TGTGCCAGCAGCTTAGCCGCAGGGAGTCCCCCCAATGAGCAGTTCTTC
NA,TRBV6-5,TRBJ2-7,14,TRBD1,CASSPGQVVSEQYF,TGTGCCAGCAGTCCCGGACAGGTAGTTTCTGAGCAGTACTTC
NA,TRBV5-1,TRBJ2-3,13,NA,CASSLVSTDTQYF,TGCGCCAGCAGCTTGGTGAGCACAGATACGCAGTATTTT
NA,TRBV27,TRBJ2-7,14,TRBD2,CASSRAGSSYEQYF,TGTGCCAGCAGTCGAGCGGGATCCTCCTACGAGCAGTACTTC
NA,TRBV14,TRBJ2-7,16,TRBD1,CASITPPGTGAYEQYF,TGTGCCAGCATCACCCCCCCCGGGACAGGAGCCTACGAGCAGTACTTC
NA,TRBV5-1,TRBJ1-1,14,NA,CASSPMGGGTEAFF,TGCGCCAGCAGCCCTATGGGGGGTGGCACTGAAGCTTTCTTT
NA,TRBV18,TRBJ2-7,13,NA,CASSPPVTYEQYF,TGTGCCAGCTCACCACCGGTGACCTACGAGCAGTACTTC
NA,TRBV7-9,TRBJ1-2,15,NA,CASSSTTEVPDGYTF,TGTGCCAGCAGCTCTACGACGGAGGTTCCTGATGGCTACACCTTC
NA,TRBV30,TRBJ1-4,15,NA,CAWSVRGRVDEKLFF,TGTGCCTGGAGTGTGCGGGGGCGCGTTGATGAAAAACTGTTTTTT
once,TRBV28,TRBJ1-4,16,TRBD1,CASSDPGTASNEKLFF,TGTGCCAGCAGCGACCCCGGGACAGCCTCTAATGAAAAACTGTTTTTT
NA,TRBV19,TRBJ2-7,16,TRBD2,CASSMEETSGLYEQYF,TGTGCCAGTAGTATGGAGGAGACTAGCGGTCTATACGAGCAGTACTTC